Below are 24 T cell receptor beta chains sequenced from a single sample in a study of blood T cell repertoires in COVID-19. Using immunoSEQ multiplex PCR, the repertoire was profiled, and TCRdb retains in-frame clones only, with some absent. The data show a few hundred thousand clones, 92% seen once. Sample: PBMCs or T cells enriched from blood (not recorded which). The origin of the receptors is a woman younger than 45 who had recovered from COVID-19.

DNA of the CDR3: TGTGCCAGTAGTATAGATGGCAGCCCGCGGGGATATGGCTACACCTTC. Protein sequence: CASSIDGSPRGYGYTF. The rearrangement uses TRBV19 and TRBJ1-2; D is uncertain. Germline loops: CDR1 LNHDA, CDR2 SQIVND (reference sequence). V lost 0 bases and J 5 bases, leaving 16 bases between the germline ends. CDR3 size: 16 residues.

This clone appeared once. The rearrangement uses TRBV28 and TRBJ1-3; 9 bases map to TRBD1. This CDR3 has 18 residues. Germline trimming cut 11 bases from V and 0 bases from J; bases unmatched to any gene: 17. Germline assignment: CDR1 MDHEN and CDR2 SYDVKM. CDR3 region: CASRGTGKISDSGNTIYF. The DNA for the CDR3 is TGTGCCTCCAGAGGGACAGGGAAAATATCAGACTCTGGAAACACCATATATTTT.

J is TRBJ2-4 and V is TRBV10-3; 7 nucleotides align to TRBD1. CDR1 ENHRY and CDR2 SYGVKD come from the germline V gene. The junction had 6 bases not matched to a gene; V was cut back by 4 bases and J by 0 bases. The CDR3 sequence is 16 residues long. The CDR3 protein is CAISARQGLAKNIQYF. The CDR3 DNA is TGTGCCATCAGTGCTAGACAGGGTTTAGCCAAAAACATTCAGTACTTC.

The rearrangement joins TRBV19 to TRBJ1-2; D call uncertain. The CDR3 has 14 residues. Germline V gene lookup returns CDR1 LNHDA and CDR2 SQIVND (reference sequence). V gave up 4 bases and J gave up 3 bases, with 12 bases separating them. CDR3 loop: CASSKSGEYYGYTF. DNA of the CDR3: TGTGCCAGTAGTAAATCGGGAGAATACTATGGCTACACCTTC. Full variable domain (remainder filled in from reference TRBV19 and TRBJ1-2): DGGITQSPKYLFRKEGQNVTLSCEQNLNHDAMYWYRQDPGQGLRLIYYSQIVNDFQKGDIAEGYSVSREKKESFPLTVTSAQKNPTAFYLCASSKSGEYYGYTFGSGTRLTVV.

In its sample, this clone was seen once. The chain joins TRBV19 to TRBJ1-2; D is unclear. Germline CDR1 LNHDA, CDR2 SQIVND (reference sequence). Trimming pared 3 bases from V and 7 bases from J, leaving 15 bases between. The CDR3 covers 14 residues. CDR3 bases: TGTGCCAGTAGTATGGAGGGAACCCGAAGTGGCTACACCTTC. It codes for CASSMEGTRSGYTF.

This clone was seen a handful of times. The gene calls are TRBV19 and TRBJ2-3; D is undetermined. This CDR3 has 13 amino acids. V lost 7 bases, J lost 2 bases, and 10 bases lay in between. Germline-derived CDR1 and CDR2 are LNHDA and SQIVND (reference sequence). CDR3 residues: CASTGSATDTQYF. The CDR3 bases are TGTGCCAGTACCGGAAGCGCCACAGATACGCAGTATTTT.

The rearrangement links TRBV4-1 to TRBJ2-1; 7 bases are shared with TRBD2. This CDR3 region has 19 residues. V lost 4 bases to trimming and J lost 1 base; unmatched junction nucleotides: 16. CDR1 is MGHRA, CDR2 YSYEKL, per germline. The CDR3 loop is CASSRTRPGLVRSYNEQFF. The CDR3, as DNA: TGCGCCAGCAGCCGGACTCGCCCTGGACTAGTTAGGTCCTACAATGAGCAGTTCTTC.

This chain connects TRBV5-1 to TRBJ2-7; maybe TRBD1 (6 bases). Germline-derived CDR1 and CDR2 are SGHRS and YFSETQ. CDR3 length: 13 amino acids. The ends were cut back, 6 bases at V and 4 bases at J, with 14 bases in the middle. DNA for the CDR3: TGCGCCAGCAAAGGGGGTGATATTTACGAGCAGTACTTC. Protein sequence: CASKGGDIYEQYF. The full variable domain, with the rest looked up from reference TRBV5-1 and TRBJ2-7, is KAGVTQTPRYLIKTRGQQVTLSCSPISGHRSVSWYQQTPGQGLQFLFEYFSETQRNKGNFPGRFSGRQFSNSRSEMNVSTLELGDSALYLCASKGGDIYEQYFGPGTRLTVT.

CDR3 sequence reads: CASSLRRLNEQFF. DNA for the CDR3: TGTGCCAGCAGCTTGCGGCGGCTCAATGAGCAGTTCTTC. The J gene is TRBJ2-1, the V gene TRBV5-6, with D unclear. The CDR3 covers 13 residues. Germline-derived CDR1 and CDR2 are SGHDT and YYEEEE. V lost 1 base and J 6 bases, leaving 8 bases between the germline ends.

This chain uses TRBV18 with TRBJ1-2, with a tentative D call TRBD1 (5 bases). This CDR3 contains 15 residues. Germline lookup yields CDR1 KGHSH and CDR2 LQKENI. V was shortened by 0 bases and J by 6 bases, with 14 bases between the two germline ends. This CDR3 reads CASSPPGRGTNGYTF. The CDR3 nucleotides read TGTGCCAGCTCACCACCGGGGCGGGGAACCAATGGCTACACCTTC.

This chain's CDR3 is CASSFENYGYTF. The CDR3 region has the DNA TGTGCCAGCAGTTTCGAGAACTATGGCTACACCTTC. The chain recombines TRBV12-3 or TRBV12-4 with TRBJ1-2; D gene uncertain. There are 12 residues in the CDR3. The V end was cut by 3 bases, the J end by 2 bases, with 4 bases between.

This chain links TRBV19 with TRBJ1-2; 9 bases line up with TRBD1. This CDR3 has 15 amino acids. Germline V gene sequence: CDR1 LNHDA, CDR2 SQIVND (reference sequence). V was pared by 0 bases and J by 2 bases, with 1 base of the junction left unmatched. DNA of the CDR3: TGTGCCAGTAGTATAGACGGGACAGGGAACTATGGCTACACCTTC. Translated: CASSIDGTGNYGYTF.

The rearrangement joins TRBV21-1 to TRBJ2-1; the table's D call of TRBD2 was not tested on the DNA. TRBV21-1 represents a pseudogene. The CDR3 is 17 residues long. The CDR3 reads CASSKGWSLAGEDEQFF. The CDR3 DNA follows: TGTGCCAGCAGCAAAGGATGGTCACTAGCGGGAGAAGACGAGCAGTTCTTC.

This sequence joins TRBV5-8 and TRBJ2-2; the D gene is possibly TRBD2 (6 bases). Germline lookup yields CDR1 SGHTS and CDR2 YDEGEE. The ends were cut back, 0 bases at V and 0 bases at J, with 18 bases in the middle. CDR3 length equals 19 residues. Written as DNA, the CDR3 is TGTGCCAGCAGCTTGGGCGCGGTTGGGGCGGGACCGAACACCGGGGAGCTGTTTTTT. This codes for CASSLGAVGAGPNTGELFF.

The CDR3 loop reads CASSPPLMRPNEKLFF. CDR3 coding DNA: TGTGCCAGTAGCCCTCCGCTGATGAGGCCTAATGAAAAACTGTTTTTT. The rearrangement joins TRBV19 to TRBJ1-4, with no clear D. Per germline, CDR1 LNHDA and CDR2 SQIVND (reference sequence). V lost 6 bases, J lost 3 bases, and 17 bases lay in between. There are 16 residues in the CDR3.

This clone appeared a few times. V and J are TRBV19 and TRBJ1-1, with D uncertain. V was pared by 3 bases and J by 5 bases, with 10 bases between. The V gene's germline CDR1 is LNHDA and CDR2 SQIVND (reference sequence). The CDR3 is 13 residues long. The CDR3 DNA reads TGTGCCAGTAGTATCGCAGGTCGGACTGAAGCTTTCTTT. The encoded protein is CASSIAGRTEAFF.

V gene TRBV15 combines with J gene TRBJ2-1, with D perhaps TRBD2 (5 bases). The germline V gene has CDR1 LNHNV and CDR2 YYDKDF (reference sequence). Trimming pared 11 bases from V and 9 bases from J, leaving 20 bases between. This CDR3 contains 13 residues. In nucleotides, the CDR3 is TGTGCCTTACGGGATCCCCCTGCCCTTGAGCAGTTCTTC. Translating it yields CALRDPPALEQFF.

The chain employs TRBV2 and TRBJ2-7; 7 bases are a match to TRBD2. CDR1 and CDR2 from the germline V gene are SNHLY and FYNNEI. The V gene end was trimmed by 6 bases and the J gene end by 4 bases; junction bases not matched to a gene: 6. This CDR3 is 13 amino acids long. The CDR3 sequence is CASSRDYEYEQYF. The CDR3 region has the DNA TGTGCCAGCAGCCGGGACTACGAATACGAGCAGTACTTC.

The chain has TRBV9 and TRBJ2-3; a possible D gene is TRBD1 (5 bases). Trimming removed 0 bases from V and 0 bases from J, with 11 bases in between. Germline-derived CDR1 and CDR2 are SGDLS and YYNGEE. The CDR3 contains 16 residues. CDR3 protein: CASSVGRTSSTDTQYF. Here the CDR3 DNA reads TGTGCCAGCAGCGTAGGTCGGACATCTAGCACAGATACGCAGTATTTT.

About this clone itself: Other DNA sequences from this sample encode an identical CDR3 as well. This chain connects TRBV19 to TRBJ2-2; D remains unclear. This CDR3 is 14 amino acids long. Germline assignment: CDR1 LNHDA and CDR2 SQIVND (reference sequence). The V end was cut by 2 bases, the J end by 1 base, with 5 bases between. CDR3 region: CASSIRGNTGELFF. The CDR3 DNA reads TGTGCCAGTAGTATAAGAGGGAACACCGGGGAGCTGTTTTTT.

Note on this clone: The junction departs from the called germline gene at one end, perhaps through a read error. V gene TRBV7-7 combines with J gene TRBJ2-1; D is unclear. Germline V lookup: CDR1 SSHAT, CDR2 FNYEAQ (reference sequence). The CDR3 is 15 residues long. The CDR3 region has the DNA TGTGCTAGCAGCTTAGGGCTGGTTTTATACAATGAGCAGTTCTTC. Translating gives CASSLGLVLYNEQFF. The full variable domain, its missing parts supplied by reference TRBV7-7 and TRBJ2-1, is GAGVSQSPRYKVTKRGQDVTLRCDPISSHATLYWYQQALGQGPEFLTYFNYEAQPDKSGLPSDRFSAERPEGSISTLTIQRTEQRDSAMYRCASSLGLVLYNEQFFGPGTRLTVL.

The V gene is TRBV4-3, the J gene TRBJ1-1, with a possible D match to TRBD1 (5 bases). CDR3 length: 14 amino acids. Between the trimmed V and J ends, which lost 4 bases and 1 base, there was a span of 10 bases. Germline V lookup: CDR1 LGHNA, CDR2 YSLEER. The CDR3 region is CASSLLRGNTEAFF. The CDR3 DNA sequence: TGCGCCAGCAGCCTCCTAAGGGGGAACACTGAAGCTTTCTTT.

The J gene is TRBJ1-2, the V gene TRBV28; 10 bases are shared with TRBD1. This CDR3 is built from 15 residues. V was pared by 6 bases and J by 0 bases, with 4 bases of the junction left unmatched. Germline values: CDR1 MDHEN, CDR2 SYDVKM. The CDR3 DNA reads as TGTGCCAGCAGCTCGGGACAGGGGACTAACTATGGCTACACCTTC. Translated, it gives CASSSGQGTNYGYTF.

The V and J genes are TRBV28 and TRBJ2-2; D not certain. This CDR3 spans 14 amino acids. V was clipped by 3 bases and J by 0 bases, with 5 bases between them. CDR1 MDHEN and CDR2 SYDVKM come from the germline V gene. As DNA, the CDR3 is TGTGCCAGCAGTTTGGGCTCGAACACCGGGGAGCTGTTTTTT. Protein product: CASSLGSNTGELFF.